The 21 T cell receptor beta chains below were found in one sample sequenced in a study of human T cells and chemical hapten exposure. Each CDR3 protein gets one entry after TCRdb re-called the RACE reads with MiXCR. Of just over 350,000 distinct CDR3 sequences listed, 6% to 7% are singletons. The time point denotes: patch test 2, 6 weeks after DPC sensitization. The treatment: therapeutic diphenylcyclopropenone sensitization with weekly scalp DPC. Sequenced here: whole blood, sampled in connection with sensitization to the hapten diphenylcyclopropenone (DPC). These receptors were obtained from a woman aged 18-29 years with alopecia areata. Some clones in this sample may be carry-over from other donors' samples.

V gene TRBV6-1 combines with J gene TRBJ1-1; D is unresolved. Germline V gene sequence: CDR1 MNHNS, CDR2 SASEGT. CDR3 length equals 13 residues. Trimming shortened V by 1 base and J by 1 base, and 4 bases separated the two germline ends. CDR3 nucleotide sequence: TGTGCCAGCAGTGAAGGATCGAACACTGAAGCTTTCTTT. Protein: CASSEGSNTEAFF.

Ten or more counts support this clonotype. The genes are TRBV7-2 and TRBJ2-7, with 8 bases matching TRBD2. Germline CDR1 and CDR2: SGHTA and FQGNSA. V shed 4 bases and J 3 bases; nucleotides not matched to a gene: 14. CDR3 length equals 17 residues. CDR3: CASSSTGGASGHYEQYF. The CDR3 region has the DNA TGTGCCAGCAGCTCCACCGGCGGGGCTAGCGGGCACTACGAGCAGTACTTC.

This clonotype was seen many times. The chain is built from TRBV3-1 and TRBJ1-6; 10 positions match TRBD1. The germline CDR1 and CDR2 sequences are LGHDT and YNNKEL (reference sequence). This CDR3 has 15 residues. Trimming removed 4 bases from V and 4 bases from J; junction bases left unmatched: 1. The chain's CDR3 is CASSPGQGYNSPLHF. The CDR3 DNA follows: TGTGCCAGCAGCCCGGGACAGGGGTATAATTCACCCCTCCACTTT. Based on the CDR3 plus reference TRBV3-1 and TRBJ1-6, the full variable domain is DTAVSQTPKYLVTQMGNDKSIKCEQNLGHDTMYWYKQDSKKFLKIMFSYNNKELIINETVPNRFSPKSPDKAHLNLHINSLELGDSAVYFCASSPGQGYNSPLHFGNGTRLTVT.

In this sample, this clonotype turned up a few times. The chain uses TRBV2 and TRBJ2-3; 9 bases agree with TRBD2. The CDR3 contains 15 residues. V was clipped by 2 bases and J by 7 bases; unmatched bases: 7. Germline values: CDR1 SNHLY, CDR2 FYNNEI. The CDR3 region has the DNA TGTGCCAGCAGTGAATCCCTAGCGGGGTCAAATACGCAGTATTTT. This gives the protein CASSESLAGSNTQYF. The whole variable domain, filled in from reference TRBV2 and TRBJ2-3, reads EPEVTQTPSHQVTQMGQEVILRCVPISNHLYFYWYRQILGQKVEFLVSFYNNEISEKSEIFDDQFSVERPDGSNFTLKIRSTKLEDSAMYFCASSESLAGSNTQYFGPGTRLTVL.

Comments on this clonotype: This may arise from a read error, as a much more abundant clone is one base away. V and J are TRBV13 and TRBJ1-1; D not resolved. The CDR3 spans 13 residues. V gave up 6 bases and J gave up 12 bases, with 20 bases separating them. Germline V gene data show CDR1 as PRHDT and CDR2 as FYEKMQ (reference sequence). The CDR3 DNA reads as TGTGCCAGCAGTCTAGACGGCAACTCAGGATCTTTCTTT. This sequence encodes CASSLDGNSGSFF.

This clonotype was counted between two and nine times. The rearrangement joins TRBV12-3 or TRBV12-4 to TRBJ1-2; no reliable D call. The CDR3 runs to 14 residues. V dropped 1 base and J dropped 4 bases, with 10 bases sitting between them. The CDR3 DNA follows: TGTGCCAGCAGTTTAGTCGGGCCGAGCTATGGCTACACCTTC. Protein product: CASSLVGPSYGYTF.

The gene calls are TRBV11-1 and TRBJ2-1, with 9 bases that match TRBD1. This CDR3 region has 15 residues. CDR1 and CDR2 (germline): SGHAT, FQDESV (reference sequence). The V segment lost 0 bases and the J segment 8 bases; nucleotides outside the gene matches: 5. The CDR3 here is CASSLAGTGSHEQFF. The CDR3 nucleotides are TGTGCCAGCAGCTTAGCTGGGACAGGGTCCCATGAGCAGTTCTTC.

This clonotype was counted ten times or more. DNA of the CDR3: TGTGCCAGCAGTTACGGCGTGGGTAATGAAAAACTGTTTTTT. Translating gives CASSYGVGNEKLFF. V usage is TRBV6-5 and J usage is TRBJ1-4, with D hard to call. Deletions cut 2 bases from V and 4 bases from J, with 8 bases between. Germline V gene sequence: CDR1 MNHEY, CDR2 SVGAGI. This CDR3 is built from 14 residues.

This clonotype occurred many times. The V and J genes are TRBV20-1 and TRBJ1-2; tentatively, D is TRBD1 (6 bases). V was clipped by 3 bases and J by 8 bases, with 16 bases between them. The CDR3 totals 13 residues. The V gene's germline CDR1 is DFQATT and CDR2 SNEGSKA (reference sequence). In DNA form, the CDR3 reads TGCAGTGCTAGGGGGGGGCCTCTTAAGGGCTACACCTTC. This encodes CSARGGPLKGYTF.

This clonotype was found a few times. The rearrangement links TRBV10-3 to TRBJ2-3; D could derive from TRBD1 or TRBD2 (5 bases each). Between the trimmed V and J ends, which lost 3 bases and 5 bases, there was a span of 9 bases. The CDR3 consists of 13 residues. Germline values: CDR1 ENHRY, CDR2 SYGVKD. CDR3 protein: CAISEEGRDTQYF. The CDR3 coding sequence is TGTGCCATCAGTGAAGAGGGGAGAGATACGCAGTATTTT.

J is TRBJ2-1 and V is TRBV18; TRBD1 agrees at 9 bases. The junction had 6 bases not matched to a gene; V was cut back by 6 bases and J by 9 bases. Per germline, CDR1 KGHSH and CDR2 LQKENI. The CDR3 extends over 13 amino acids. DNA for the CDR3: TGTGCCAGCTCTCGGGACAGGGACACTGAGCAGTTCTTC. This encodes CASSRDRDTEQFF.

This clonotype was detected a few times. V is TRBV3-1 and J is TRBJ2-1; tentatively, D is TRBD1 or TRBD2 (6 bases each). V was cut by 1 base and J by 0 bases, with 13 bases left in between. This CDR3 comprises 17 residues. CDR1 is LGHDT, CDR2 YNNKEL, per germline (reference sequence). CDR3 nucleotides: TGTGCCAGCAGCCAAGGTTGGGGGGCAAGCTCCTACAATGAGCAGTTCTTC. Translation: CASSQGWGASSYNEQFF.

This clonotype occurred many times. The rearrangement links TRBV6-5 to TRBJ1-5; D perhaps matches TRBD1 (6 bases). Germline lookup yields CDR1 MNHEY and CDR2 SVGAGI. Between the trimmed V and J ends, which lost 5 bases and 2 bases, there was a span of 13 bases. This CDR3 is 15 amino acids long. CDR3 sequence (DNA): TGTGCCAGCAGTCAGGGGACCTTTCGCAATCAGCCCCAGCATTTT. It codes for CASSQGTFRNQPQHF.

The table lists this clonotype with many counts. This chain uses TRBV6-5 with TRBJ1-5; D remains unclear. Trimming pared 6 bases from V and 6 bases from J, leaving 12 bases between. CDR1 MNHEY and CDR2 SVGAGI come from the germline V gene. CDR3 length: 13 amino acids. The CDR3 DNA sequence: TGTGCCAGCAGGCGTAAACTGGGTCAGCCCCAGCATTTT. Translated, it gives CASRRKLGQPQHF.

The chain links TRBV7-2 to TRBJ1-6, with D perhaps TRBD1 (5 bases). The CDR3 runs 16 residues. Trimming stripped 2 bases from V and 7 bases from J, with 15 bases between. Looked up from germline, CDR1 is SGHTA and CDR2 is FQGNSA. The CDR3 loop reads CASSLYSSGLNSPLHF. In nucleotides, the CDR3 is TGTGCCAGCAGCTTATACTCCTCAGGGTTAAATTCACCCCTCCACTTT.

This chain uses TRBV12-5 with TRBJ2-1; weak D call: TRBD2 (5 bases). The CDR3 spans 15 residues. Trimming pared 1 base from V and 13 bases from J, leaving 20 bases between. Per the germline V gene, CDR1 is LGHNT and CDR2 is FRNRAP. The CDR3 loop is CASGLGPGRRGEQFF. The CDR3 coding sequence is TGTGCTAGTGGTTTGGGACCCGGGCGACGGGGTGAACAGTTCTTC.

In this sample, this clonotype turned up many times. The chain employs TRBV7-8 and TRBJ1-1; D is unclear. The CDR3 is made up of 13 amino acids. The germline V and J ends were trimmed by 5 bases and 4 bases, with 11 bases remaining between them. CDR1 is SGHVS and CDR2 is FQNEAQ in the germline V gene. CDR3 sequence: CASSQEYSTEAFF. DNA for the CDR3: TGTGCCAGCAGCCAGGAATACAGCACTGAAGCTTTCTTT.

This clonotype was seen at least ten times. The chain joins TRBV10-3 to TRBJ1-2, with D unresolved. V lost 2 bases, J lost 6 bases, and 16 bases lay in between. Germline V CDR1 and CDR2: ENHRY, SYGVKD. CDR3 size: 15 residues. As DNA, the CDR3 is TGTGCCATCAGTGAGGAAGTTTCCTTGGCACATGGCTACACCTTC. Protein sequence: CAISEEVSLAHGYTF.

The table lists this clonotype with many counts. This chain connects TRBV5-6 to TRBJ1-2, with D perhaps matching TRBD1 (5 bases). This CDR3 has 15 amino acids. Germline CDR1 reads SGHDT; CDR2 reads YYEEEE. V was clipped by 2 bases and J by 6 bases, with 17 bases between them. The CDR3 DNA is TGTGCCAGCAGCTTTTTTCGCAGGGAAGAGAATGGCTACACCTTC. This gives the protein CASSFFRREENGYTF.

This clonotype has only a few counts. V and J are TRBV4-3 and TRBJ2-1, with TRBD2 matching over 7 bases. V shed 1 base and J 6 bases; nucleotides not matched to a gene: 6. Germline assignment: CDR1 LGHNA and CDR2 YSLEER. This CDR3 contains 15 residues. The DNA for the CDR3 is TGCGCCAGCAGCCAAGGTCTAGCGGCGGTCAATGAGCAGTTCTTC. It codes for CASSQGLAAVNEQFF.

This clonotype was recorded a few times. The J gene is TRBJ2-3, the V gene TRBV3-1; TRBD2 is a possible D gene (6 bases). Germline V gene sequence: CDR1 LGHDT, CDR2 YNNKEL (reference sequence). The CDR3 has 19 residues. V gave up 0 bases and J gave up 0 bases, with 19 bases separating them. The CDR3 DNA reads TGTGCCAGCAGCCAAGATAGCGGACAAGACTTACCTAGCACAGATACGCAGTATTTT. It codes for CASSQDSGQDLPSTDTQYF.